What follows are 32 T cell receptor beta chains derived from one specimen sequenced in a study of T cell clusters in autoimmune cytopenias. Each sample's input was about 250 ng genomic DNA, some 40,000 genome equivalents. TRB rearrangements were amplified by touch-down multiplex PCR with mixed TRB-A/B primers. From the multiplex PCR reads, TCRdb lists one entry per CDR3 protein and no DNA. The repertoire shows under 950 distinct CDR3 sequences; the top ten hold about 19%. The same sample was also studied in work on T cell repertoires in aging, cancer and after chemotherapy.

Specimen: peripheral blood. The receptors derive from a human donor in good health.

Measured by frequency, this clonotype is large. The V and J genes are TRBV10-3 and TRBJ2-5; there is no DNA to check the TCRdb D call of TRBD1. The CDR3 has 15 amino acids. Per the germline V gene, CDR1 is ENHRY and CDR2 is SYGVKD. CDR3 sequence: CAISEGTGVGETQYF.

This clonotype registers hyperexpanded by frequency. This chain links TRBV29-1 with TRBJ2-1; there is no DNA to check the TCRdb D call of TRBD1. Germline V CDR1 and CDR2: SQVTM, ANQGSEA. The CDR3 covers 14 residues. The CDR3 sequence is CSVGDRGTYNEQFF.

The chain links TRBV4-1 to TRBJ1-4. Germline V gene data show CDR1 as MGHRA and CDR2 as YSYEKL. CDR3 size: 13 residues. CDR3 protein: CASSRPDQTKLFF.

Measured by frequency, this clonotype is large. This rearrangement joins TRBV6-2 or TRBV6-3 to TRBJ2-2; the TCRdb call, TRBD2, lacks DNA for checking. CDR3 length: 19 residues. The germline V gene has CDR1 MNHEY and CDR2 SVGEGT. CDR3: CASNILPGRTSGSPGELFF.

This clonotype ranks as large (0.1 to 1%) in terms of frequency. V and J are TRBV30 and TRBJ2-6; no DNA is available, so the TRBD1 call from TCRdb remains unchecked. The CDR3 loop spans 18 amino acids. Germline CDR1 GTSNPN, CDR2 SVGIG (reference sequence). CDR3 residues: CAWSGTGGLLSGANVLTF.

This clonotype registers medium-sized by frequency. V and J are TRBV28 and TRBJ2-1; the TCRdb call, TRBD2, lacks DNA for checking. Germline CDR1 and CDR2: MDHEN and SYDVKM. The CDR3 is made up of 15 amino acids. CDR3: CASSPLGEGRSEQFF.

In terms of frequency, this clonotype is medium-sized. The chain links TRBV7-3 to TRBJ2-2. The CDR3 totals 13 residues. The germline CDR1 and CDR2 sequences are SGHTA and FQGTGA. The CDR3 loop is CASSLSNTGELFF.

This clonotype registers large by frequency. This chain links TRBV30 with TRBJ1-6; the D gene TCRdb calls, TRBD1, cannot be checked with no DNA. Germline assignment: CDR1 GTSNPN and CDR2 SVGIG (reference sequence). The CDR3 has 14 amino acids. The CDR3 is CAWRPGQANSPLHF. Drawing the rest from reference TRBV30 and TRBJ1-6, the complete variable domain is SQTIHQWPATLVQPVGSPLSLECTVEGTSNPNLYWYRQAAGRGLQLLFYSVGIGQISSEVPQNLSASRPQDRQFILSSKKLLLSDSGFYLCAWRPGQANSPLHFGNGTRLTVT.

The chain couples TRBV6-2 or TRBV6-3 to TRBJ2-2; TCRdb outputs TRBD2, but without DNA this stays unchecked. The CDR3 is made up of 18 amino acids. CDR1 and CDR2 from the germline V gene are MNHEY and SVGEGT. CDR3: CASSPGLAGGLRPGELFF.

The chain combines TRBV7-2 with TRBJ2-3; TCRdb names TRBD1, which stays unverified in the absence of DNA. Looked up from germline, CDR1 is SGHTA and CDR2 is FQGNSA. CDR3 length: 16 residues. CDR3: CASSSHRGRDTDTQYF.

This clonotype ranks as large in terms of frequency. This chain joins TRBV6-5 and TRBJ1-2. The CDR3 is 14 amino acids. Germline CDR1 reads MNHEY; CDR2 reads SVGAGI. The CDR3 sequence: CASSQGRGGYGYTF.

This clonotype is called hyperexpanded based on its frequency. V usage is TRBV29-1 and J usage is TRBJ2-1; TCRdb's D call, TRBD2, is unchecked because there is no DNA. Germline loops: CDR1 SQVTM, CDR2 ANQGSEA. The CDR3 spans 15 residues. CDR3 loop: CSVEEGLALRNEQFF.

Frequency places this clonotype as large (0.1 to 1%). The CDR3 reads CASSRGLAGVPEETQYF. V is TRBV19 and J is TRBJ2-5; TCRdb picks TRBD2, but there is no DNA to check that call. The CDR3 totals 17 residues. CDR1 and CDR2 (germline): LNHDA, SQIVND (reference sequence).

This clonotype registers large by frequency. The rearrangement links TRBV12-3 or TRBV12-4 to TRBJ2-5. The CDR3 contains 14 residues. CDR3: CASSFSGSSETQYF.

The chain has TRBV11-2 and TRBJ2-5. This CDR3 contains 14 residues. The germline CDR1 and CDR2 sequences are SGHAT and FQNNGV. The chain's CDR3 is CASSPGPSQETQYF.

This clonotype ranks as large in terms of frequency. The chain links TRBV5-5 to TRBJ1-1; TCRdb's D call, TRBD1, is unchecked because there is no DNA. In germline, CDR1 is SGHKS, CDR2 YYEKEE (reference sequence). This CDR3 is built from 17 residues. Here the CDR3 reads CASSLGQGLRLDTEAFF. Together with reference TRBV5-5 and TRBJ1-1, the CDR3 gives the full variable domain: DAGVTQSPTHLIKTRGQQVTLRCSPISGHKSVSWYQQVLGQGPQFIFQYYEKEERGRGNFPDRFSARQFPNYSSELNVNALLLGDSALYLCASSLGQGLRLDTEAFFGQGTRLTVV.

CDR3 residues: CASSLEDRRNTEAFF. This chain connects TRBV5-1 to TRBJ1-1; TCRdb returns TRBD1, unconfirmable since there is no DNA. Germline CDR1 reads SGHRS; CDR2 reads YFSETQ. This CDR3 has 15 residues.

Measured by frequency, this clonotype is medium-sized (0.01 to 0.1%). CDR3 loop: CASSYGTEPYEQYF. V usage is TRBV5-1 and J usage is TRBJ2-7; TCRdb outputs TRBD1, but without DNA this stays unchecked. This CDR3 region has 14 residues. Germline V gene lookup returns CDR1 SGHRS and CDR2 YFSETQ.

By frequency, this clonotype registers large. The chain recombines TRBV19 with TRBJ1-1; TCRdb's D gene call, TRBD1, goes unchecked for lack of DNA. Germline V gives CDR1 LNHDA, CDR2 SQIVND (reference sequence). This CDR3 comprises 14 residues. CDR3 residues: CASSAGTGATEAFF.

This clonotype is classed as medium-sized by frequency. The chain joins TRBV5-4 to TRBJ2-2; absent DNA, TCRdb's TRBD2 call cannot be checked. The CDR3 covers 17 residues. Germline-derived CDR1 and CDR2 are SGHNT and YYREEE (reference sequence). CDR3: CASSYRLAGVFTGELFF. Full variable domain (rest looked up from reference TRBV5-4 and TRBJ2-2): ETGVTQSPTHLIKTRGQQVTLRCSSQSGHNTVSWYQQALGQGPQFIFQYYREEENGRGNFPPRFSGLQFPNYSSELNVNALELDDSALYLCASSYRLAGVFTGELFFGEGSRLTVL.

This chain connects TRBV10-3 to TRBJ2-2. CDR1 is ENHRY, CDR2 SYGVKD, per germline. The CDR3 consists of 13 residues. This CDR3 reads CAISGPNTGELFF.

Considering frequency, this clonotype is large. This chain links TRBV6-5 with TRBJ2-3; TCRdb's D call, TRBD1, is unchecked because there is no DNA. The germline V gene has CDR1 MNHEY and CDR2 SVGAGI. The length of the CDR3 is 16 residues. The CDR3 loop reads CASSYSGTGKADTQYF.

By frequency, this clonotype is medium-sized. The V gene is TRBV20-1, the J gene TRBJ2-3; TCRdb returns TRBD1, unconfirmable since there is no DNA. Germline CDR1 and CDR2: DFQATT and SNEGSKA (reference sequence). The CDR3 is 15 amino acids. The CDR3 is CSARGQGRGTGTQYF.

J is TRBJ2-1 and V is TRBV4-1; TCRdb selects TRBD1, and the lack of DNA leaves this call unchecked. This CDR3 is built from 15 residues. CDR1 is MGHRA, CDR2 YSYEKL, per germline. CDR3 region: CASSITGGQFNEQFF.

This clonotype counts as medium-sized by frequency. This rearrangement joins TRBV20-1 to TRBJ2-1; TCRdb names TRBD2, which stays unverified in the absence of DNA. CDR1 DFQATT and CDR2 SNEGSKA come from the germline V gene (reference sequence). The CDR3 has 18 residues. CDR3 amino acids: CSARDDYSGRDIYNEQFF.

CDR3 sequence reads: CASSGGRTADTQYF. The chain carries TRBV12-5 and TRBJ2-3; TCRdb proposes TRBD2, but this gene call is untestable without DNA. The V gene's germline CDR1 is LGHNT and CDR2 FRNRAP. The CDR3 is 14 residues long.

The chain combines TRBV4-2 with TRBJ1-2. CDR3 length: 15 amino acids. Per germline, CDR1 LGHNA and CDR2 YNFKEQ. CDR3: CASSQVRGGGYGYTF.

Judged by frequency, this clonotype is large (0.1 to 1%). V and J are TRBV6-1 and TRBJ2-5; with no DNA, the TCRdb D assignment of TRBD2 cannot be verified. Germline loops: CDR1 MNHNS, CDR2 SASEGT. CDR3 length: 15 amino acids. The CDR3 protein is CASSEKAGVAETQYF.

This clonotype is classed as medium-sized by frequency. This chain connects TRBV27 to TRBJ2-7; the D call of TRBD1 rests on TCRdb alone, since no DNA is present to check it. CDR1 and CDR2 (germline): MNHEY, SMNVEV (reference sequence). The CDR3 extends over 15 amino acids. CDR3 loop: CASSPPGQATYEQYF.

The V call is TRBV28, the J call TRBJ2-1; the D call from TCRdb, TRBD1, cannot be confirmed without DNA. The CDR3 sequence is 14 residues long. CDR1 is MDHEN and CDR2 is SYDVKM in the germline V gene. The CDR3 is CASRRDRAYNEQFF.

This clonotype is deemed medium-sized by its frequency. The V call is TRBV11-2, the J call TRBJ2-1; the D call from TCRdb, TRBD2, cannot be confirmed without DNA. The germline CDR1 and CDR2 sequences are SGHAT and FQNNGV. This CDR3 has 18 residues. The CDR3 protein is CASSSLEVGLSSYNEQFF.

Considering frequency, this clonotype is large (0.1 to 1%). The genes are TRBV6-2 or TRBV6-3 and TRBJ2-1; no DNA is available, so the TRBD2 call from TCRdb remains unchecked. Looked up from germline, CDR1 is MNHEY and CDR2 is SVGEGT. The CDR3 has 18 residues. The CDR3 reads CASSPGLAGGRQFVEQFF.